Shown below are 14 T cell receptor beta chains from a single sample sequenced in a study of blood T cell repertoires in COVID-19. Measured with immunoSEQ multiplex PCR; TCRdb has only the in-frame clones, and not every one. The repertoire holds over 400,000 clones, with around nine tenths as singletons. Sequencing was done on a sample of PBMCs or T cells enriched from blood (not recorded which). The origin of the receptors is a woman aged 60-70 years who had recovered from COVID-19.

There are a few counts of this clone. CDR3 amino acids: CSVGQGGSGNTIYF. CDR3 coding DNA: TGCAGCGTGGGACAGGGAGGATCTGGAAACACCATATATTTT. J is TRBJ1-3 and V is TRBV29-1; TRBD1 agrees at 9 bases. V gave up 6 bases and J gave up 1 base; unmatched junction bases: 4. This CDR3 contains 14 residues. Germline V gene lookup returns CDR1 SQVTM and CDR2 ANQGSEA.

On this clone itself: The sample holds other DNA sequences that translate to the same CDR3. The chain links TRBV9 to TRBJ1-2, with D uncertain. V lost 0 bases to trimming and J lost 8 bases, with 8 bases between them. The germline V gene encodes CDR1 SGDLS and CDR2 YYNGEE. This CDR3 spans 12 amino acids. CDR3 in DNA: TGTGCCAGCAGCGTAGTGGGAGGCGGCTACACCTTC. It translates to CASSVVGGGYTF.

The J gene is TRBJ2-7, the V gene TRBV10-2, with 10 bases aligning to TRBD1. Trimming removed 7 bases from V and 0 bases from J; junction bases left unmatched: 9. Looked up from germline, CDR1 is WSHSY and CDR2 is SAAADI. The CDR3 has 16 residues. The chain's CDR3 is CASMIPGTGDSYEQYF. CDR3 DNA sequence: TGCGCCAGCATGATCCCCGGGACAGGGGACTCCTACGAGCAGTACTTC.

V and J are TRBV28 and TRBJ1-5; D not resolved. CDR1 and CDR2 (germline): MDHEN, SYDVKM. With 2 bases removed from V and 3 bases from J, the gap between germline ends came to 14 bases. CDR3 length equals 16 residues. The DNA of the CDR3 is TGTGCCAGCAGTTTAGGGCCTCGTAGTCCCAATCAGCCCCAGCATTTT. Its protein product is CASSLGPRSPNQPQHF.

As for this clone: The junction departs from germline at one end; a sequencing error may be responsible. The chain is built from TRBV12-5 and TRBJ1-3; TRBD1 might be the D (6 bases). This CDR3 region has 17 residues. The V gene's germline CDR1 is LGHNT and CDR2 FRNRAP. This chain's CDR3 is CASCLVLDRGLSNAIYF. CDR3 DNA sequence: TGTGCTAGTTGCCTAGTCTTGGACAGAGGGTTGTCAAACGCCATATATTTT. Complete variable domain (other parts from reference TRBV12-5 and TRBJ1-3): DARVTQTPRHKVTEMGQEVTMRCQPILGHNTVFWYRQTMMQGLELLAYFRNRAPLDDSGMPKDRFSAEMPDATLATLKIQPSEPRDSAVYFCASCLVLDRGLSNAIYFGEGSWLTVV.

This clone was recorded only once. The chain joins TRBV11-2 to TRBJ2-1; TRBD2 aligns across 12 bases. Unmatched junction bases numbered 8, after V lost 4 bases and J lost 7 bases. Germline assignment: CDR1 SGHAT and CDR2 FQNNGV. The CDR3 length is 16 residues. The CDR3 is CASSYGLAGSPNEQFF. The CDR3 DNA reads TGTGCCAGCAGCTACGGACTAGCGGGGTCCCCGAATGAGCAGTTCTTC.

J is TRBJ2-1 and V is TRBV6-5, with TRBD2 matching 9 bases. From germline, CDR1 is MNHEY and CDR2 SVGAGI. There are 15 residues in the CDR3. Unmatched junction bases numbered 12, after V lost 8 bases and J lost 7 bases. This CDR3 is CASRSQRGAGNEQFF. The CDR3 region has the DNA TGTGCCAGCCGGAGTCAGCGGGGGGCGGGGAATGAGCAGTTCTTC.

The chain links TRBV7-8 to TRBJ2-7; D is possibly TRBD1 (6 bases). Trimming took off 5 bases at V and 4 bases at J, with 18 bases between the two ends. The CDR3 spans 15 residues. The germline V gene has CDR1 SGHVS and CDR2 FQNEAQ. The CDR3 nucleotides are TGTGCCAGCAGCGCCCCGACAGGAATCACTTACGAGCAGTACTTC. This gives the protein CASSAPTGITYEQYF.

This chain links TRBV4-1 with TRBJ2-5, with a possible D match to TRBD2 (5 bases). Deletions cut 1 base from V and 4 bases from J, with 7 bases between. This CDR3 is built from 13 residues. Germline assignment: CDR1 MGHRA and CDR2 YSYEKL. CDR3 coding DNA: TGCGCCAGCAGCCAAGGAGGGCGAGAGACCCAGTACTTC. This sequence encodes CASSQGGRETQYF.

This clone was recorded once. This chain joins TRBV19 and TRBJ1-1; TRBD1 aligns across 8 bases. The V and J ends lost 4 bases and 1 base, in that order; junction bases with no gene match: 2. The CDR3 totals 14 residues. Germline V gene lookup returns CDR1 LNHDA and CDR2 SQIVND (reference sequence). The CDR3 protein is CASSTGTGNTEAFF. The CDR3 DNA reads TGTGCCAGTAGTACCGGGACAGGGAACACTGAAGCTTTCTTT.

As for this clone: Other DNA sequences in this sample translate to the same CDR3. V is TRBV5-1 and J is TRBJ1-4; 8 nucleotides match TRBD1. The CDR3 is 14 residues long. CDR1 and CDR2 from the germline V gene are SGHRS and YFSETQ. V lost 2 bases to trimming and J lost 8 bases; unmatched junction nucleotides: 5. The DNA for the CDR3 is TGCGCCAGCAGCTTTGGACAGGGCAGGGAAAAACTGTTTTTT. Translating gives CASSFGQGREKLFF.

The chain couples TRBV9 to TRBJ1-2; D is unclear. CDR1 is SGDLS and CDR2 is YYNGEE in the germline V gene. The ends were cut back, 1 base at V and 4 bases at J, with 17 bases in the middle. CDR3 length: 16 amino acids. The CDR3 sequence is CASSVILQYPRYGYTF. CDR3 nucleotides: TGTGCCAGCAGCGTAATCCTGCAGTACCCACGCTATGGCTACACCTTC.

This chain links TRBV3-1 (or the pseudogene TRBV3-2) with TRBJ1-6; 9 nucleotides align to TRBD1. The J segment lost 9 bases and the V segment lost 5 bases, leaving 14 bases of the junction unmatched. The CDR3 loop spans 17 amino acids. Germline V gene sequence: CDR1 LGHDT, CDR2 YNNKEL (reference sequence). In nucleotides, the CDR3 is TGTGCCAGCAGCGCCGTAACCGTGGGACAGGGTGGTTCACCCCTCCACTTT. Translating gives CASSAVTVGQGGSPLHF.

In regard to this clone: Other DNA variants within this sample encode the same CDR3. The CDR3 loop reads CASSTTGVNSPLHF. CDR3 bases: TGTGCCAGCAGTACAACAGGGGTAAATTCACCCCTCCACTTT. This chain links TRBV9 with TRBJ1-6; 7 bases are a match to TRBD1. The J segment lost 7 bases and the V segment lost 5 bases, leaving 6 bases of the junction unmatched. Germline V gene lookup returns CDR1 SGDLS and CDR2 YYNGEE. The CDR3 totals 14 residues. Using reference TRBV9 and TRBJ1-6 for the parts outside the CDR3, the full variable domain is DSGVTQTPKHLITATGQRVTLRCSPRSGDLSVYWYQQSLDQGLQFLIQYYNGEERAKGNILERFSAQQFPDLHSELNLSSLELGDSALYFCASSTTGVNSPLHFGNGTRLTVT.